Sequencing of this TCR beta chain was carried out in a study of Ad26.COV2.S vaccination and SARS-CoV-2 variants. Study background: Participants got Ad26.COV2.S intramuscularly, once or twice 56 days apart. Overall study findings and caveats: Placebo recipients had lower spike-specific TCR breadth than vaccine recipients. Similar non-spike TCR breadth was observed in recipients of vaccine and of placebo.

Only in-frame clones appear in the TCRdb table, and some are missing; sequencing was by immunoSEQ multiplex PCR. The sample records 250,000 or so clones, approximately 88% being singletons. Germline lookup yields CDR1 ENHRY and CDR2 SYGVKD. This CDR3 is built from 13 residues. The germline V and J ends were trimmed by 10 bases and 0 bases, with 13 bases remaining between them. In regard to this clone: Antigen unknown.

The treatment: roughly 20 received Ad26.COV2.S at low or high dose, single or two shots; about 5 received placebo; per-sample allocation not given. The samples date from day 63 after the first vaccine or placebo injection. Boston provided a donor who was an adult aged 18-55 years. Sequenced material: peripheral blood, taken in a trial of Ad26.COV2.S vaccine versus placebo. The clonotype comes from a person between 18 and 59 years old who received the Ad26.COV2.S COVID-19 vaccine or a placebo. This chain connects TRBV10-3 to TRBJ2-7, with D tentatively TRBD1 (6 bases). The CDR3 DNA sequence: TGTGCCACCACCCCACAGGGCTCCTACGAGCAGTACGTC. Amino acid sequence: CATTPQGSYEQYV.